This T cell receptor beta chain was captured in a study of T cell changes during pregnancy in multiple sclerosis (dated by TCRdb to between 2019 and 2020). General notes on the study: The study examined how the T cell repertoire changed over the course of pregnancy in women with multiple sclerosis.

Worth noting for this clone: Its antigen is currently not known. It has no much larger one-base neighbor in the sample; base qualities were not kept.

The CDR3 runs 17 amino acids, cysteine and phenylalanine included. The sequence is cut down to CDR3 DNA, 51 bases in frame from base 1. Clipping removes 2 bases from V and 4 bases from J, with 11 as the unmatched junction base count. Via the germline V gene (reference sequence), CDR1 is LNHNV and CDR2 YYDKDF. Library generation was performed with the immunoSEQ multiplex PCR assay. TCRdb took this table from immuneACCESS and kept in-frame rearrangements with V and J called. Such tables lack part of the clones; where checked against another copy, unresolved V genes explain under half of the gap, and the rest is unexplained. This sample gives approximately 130,000 clones in total; about 93% of them show up just once. The top ten clonotypes cover less than 7.5% of the sample.

Specimen: peripheral blood, collected before pregnancy. The source of this sequence is a female donor with multiple sclerosis, enrolled in a pregnancy study. The sequence is built from TRBV15 and TRBJ2-3; TRBD2 aligns with 8 central bases. For the CDR3, the sequence is CATSRSGGTSGPDTQYF. In nucleotides, the sequence is TGTGCCACCAGCAGATCCGGGGGTACTAGCGGCCCAGATACGCAGTATTTT.